This T cell receptor (beta chain) derives from a study of post-analysis software for immune sequencing data. Notes on the study in general: Batch-mates among the samples co-clustered strongly by F measure. Among multiple sclerosis patients, normalized Chao1 diversity was significantly below that of controls. Comparison of patients with controls showed five TRBV segments more frequent in patients, TRBV5-6, TRBV5-1 and TRBV20-1 among them.

Germline-derived CDR1 and CDR2 are KGHSH and LQKENI. The CDR3 length is 14 residues. V lost 3 bases, J lost 4 bases, and 5 bases stayed unmatched. Built from TCR beta cDNA, the libraries had unique molecular identifiers in them. Input populations of about 0.85 to 11 million T cells gave rise to some 500,000 cDNA molecules. TCRdb reprocessed the PCR reads with MiXCR, giving one entry per CDR3 protein. The sample shows 700,000 to 900,000 distinct CDR3 sequences, around 42% of them seen only once. As concerns this clonotype: Its antigen is undetermined.

The TCR comes from a girl aged 10-17 years with multiple sclerosis. The chain couples TRBV18 to TRBJ1-2; 7 bases map to TRBD1. Sequencing was done on a sample of blood. This chain's CDR3 is CASSPKGATYGYTF. Written as DNA, the CDR3 is TGTGCCAGCTCACCGAAGGGGGCAACCTATGGCTACACCTTC.